The 4 T cell receptor beta chains given below trace back to one sample, sequenced in a study of T cells in Graves' hyperthyroidism and ophthalmopathy. Template material for amplifying TCR beta CDR3 regions consisted of RNA transcripts. TCR CDR3 underwent first-round RT-PCR with the HTBI primer set. Each CDR3 protein gets one entry after TCRdb re-called the multiplex PCR reads with MiXCR. The sample lists a few hundred thousand distinct CDR3 sequences, about a sixth occurring once. Sequenced material: blood. Receptor source: a woman aged 25 to 45 with Graves' hyperthyroidism.

This sequence joins TRBV24-1 and TRBJ2-1; 13 bases match TRBD2. CDR3 length: 21 residues. Germline loops: CDR1 KGHDR, CDR2 SFDVKD. Trimming removed 5 bases from V and 0 bases from J; junction bases left unmatched: 15. The CDR3 nucleotides read TGTGCCACCAGTGGCCTACGCCCCAAAGGACTAGCGGGGGCCTCCTACAATGAGCAGTTCTTC. It encodes CATSGLRPKGLAGASYNEQFF.

This clonotype was counted many times. This sequence joins TRBV11-2 and TRBJ2-7; TRBD2 matches 7 bases. Germline-derived CDR1 and CDR2 are SGHAT and FQNNGV. This CDR3 has 15 residues. Losses at the gene ends were 1 base for V and 2 bases for J; bases not matched to a gene: 5. The CDR3 loop is CASSLVLAAPYEQYF. The CDR3 DNA follows: TGTGCCAGCAGCTTAGTCCTAGCGGCCCCCTACGAGCAGTACTTC.

In this sample, this clonotype turned up many times. This sequence joins TRBV7-2 and TRBJ2-2, with TRBD2 matching over 9 bases. With 2 bases clipped from V and 0 bases from J, the junction kept 4 bases outside the gene matches. The CDR3 covers 17 residues. From germline, CDR1 is SGHTA and CDR2 FQGNSA. CDR3 sequence reads: CASSLPLAGPNTGELFF. In DNA form, the CDR3 reads TGTGCCAGCAGCTTACCCCTAGCGGGACCGAACACCGGGGAGCTGTTTTTT.

This clonotype was seen repeatedly, ten times or more. The CDR3 is CAWSVLGGTEAFF. CDR3 sequence (DNA): TGTGCCTGGAGTGTACTTGGTGGCACTGAAGCTTTCTTT. The chain is built from TRBV30 and TRBJ1-1; no clear D. This CDR3 region has 13 residues. V was clipped by 0 bases and J by 4 bases, with 9 bases between them. Germline V gene lookup returns CDR1 GTSNPN and CDR2 SVGIG (reference sequence).